What follows are 17 T cell receptor beta chains derived from one specimen sequenced in a study of blood T cell repertoires in COVID-19. Generated by immunoSEQ multiplex PCR, the TCRdb table keeps only in-frame clones and is missing some. The table shows 95,000 to 100,000 clones, with 84% occurring only once. Sequenced: peripheral blood. These receptors were taken from a woman between 55 and 75 years old with acute or convalescent COVID-19.

The J gene is TRBJ1-5, the V gene TRBV27, with 8 positions matching TRBD1. The CDR3 totals 16 residues. The V and J ends lost 5 bases and 1 base, in that order; junction bases with no gene match: 7. In germline, CDR1 is MNHEY, CDR2 SMNVEV (reference sequence). This chain's CDR3 is CASSPLDRASNQPQHF. The DNA for the CDR3 is TGTGCCAGCAGTCCGCTGGACAGGGCAAGCAATCAGCCCCAGCATTTT.

The gene calls are TRBV2 and TRBJ1-2; D is unclear. Germline lookup yields CDR1 SNHLY and CDR2 FYNNEI. The CDR3 sequence is 14 residues long. The V gene lost 2 bases and the J gene lost 7 bases, with 14 bases spanning the gap. CDR3: CASSEWSESPGYTF. CDR3 coding DNA: TGTGCCAGCAGTGAATGGTCGGAGAGTCCTGGCTACACCTTC.

This clone was recorded once. The rearrangement joins TRBV7-2 to TRBJ2-1, with D unclear. The CDR3 is 13 residues long. The V end lost 5 bases, the J end lost 5 bases, and 10 bases lay between the germline ends. The germline V gene has CDR1 SGHTA and CDR2 FQGNSA. The CDR3 sequence is CASSPTPNNEQFF. The CDR3 nucleotides read TGTGCCAGCAGCCCGACACCAAACAATGAGCAGTTCTTC.

This CDR3 reads CASSGGGTIINTEAFF. The CDR3 DNA is TGTGCCAGCAGTGGGGGGGGGACTATTATAAACACTGAAGCTTTCTTT. The chain combines TRBV2 with TRBJ1-1; D might be TRBD1 (5 bases). Germline CDR1 reads SNHLY; CDR2 reads FYNNEI. The V end lost 4 bases, the J end lost 2 bases, and 17 bases lay between the germline ends. The CDR3 extends over 16 amino acids.

The chain recombines TRBV7-8 with TRBJ2-5; 7 bases map to TRBD2. J was trimmed by 5 bases and V by 1 base; bases with no gene match: 10. Germline CDR1 is SGHVS and CDR2 is FQNEAQ. This CDR3 spans 16 amino acids. Here the CDR3 DNA reads TGTGCCAGCAGCTTAGGTTCTGGGGGAGGGTTGGAGACCCAGTACTTC. Translating it yields CASSLGSGGGLETQYF.

This chain links TRBV4-3 with TRBJ2-2, with TRBD1 as a possible D gene (6 bases). CDR3 size: 13 residues. V lost 4 bases, J lost 7 bases, and 10 bases lay in between. Looked up from germline, CDR1 is LGHNA and CDR2 is YSLEER. This CDR3 reads CASSLQQGGELFF. The CDR3 DNA follows: TGCGCCAGCAGCCTACAACAGGGCGGGGAGCTGTTTTTT.

Many counts were recorded for this clone. This chain uses TRBV5-1 with TRBJ1-4, with TRBD1 identical over 8 bases. CDR3 length equals 17 residues. In germline, CDR1 is SGHRS, CDR2 YFSETQ. V lost 0 bases to trimming and J lost 7 bases; unmatched junction nucleotides: 11. The CDR3 is CASSLGSVGQDREKLFF. The CDR3 DNA reads as TGCGCCAGCAGCTTGGGGTCGGTGGGACAGGATCGTGAAAAACTGTTTTTT.

In DNA form, the CDR3 reads TGTGCCAGCACTGCCGTTCGGGGTAACACTGAAGCTTTCTTT. It codes for CASTAVRGNTEAFF. The V and J genes are TRBV2 and TRBJ1-1; D ambiguous. V dropped 7 bases and J dropped 2 bases, with 14 bases sitting between them. Germline values: CDR1 SNHLY, CDR2 FYNNEI. This CDR3 is built from 14 residues. The variable domain in full, completed from reference TRBV2 and TRBJ1-1, reads EPEVTQTPSHQVTQMGQEVILRCVPISNHLYFYWYRQILGQKVEFLVSFYNNEISEKSEIFDDQFSVERPDGSNFTLKIRSTKLEDSAMYFCASTAVRGNTEAFFGQGTRLTVV.

This clone showed up just a few times. This sequence joins TRBV12-3 or TRBV12-4 and TRBJ2-7, with D perhaps matching TRBD2 (5 bases). Trimming stripped 5 bases from V and 7 bases from J, with 12 bases between. CDR3 length: 12 amino acids. DNA of the CDR3: TGTGCCAGCAGTCTCAGACGGGGAGAGCAGTACTTC. Protein sequence: CASSLRRGEQYF.

The V and J genes are TRBV6-6 and TRBJ2-2, with 7 bases matching TRBD1. Germline CDR1 is MNHNY and CDR2 is SVGAGI (reference sequence). This CDR3 has 14 amino acids. J lost 6 bases, V lost 2 bases, and 3 bases had no gene match. CDR3 residues: CASSYRQGSGELFF. CDR3 bases: TGTGCCAGCAGTTACCGACAGGGTTCCGGGGAGCTGTTTTTT.

The V and J genes are TRBV12-3 or TRBV12-4 and TRBJ1-1; D is undetermined. The CDR3 has 12 residues. V lost 1 base and J lost 10, with 10 bases in between. CDR3 bases: TGTGCCAGCAGTTTAGGTCAGGTCGGAGCTTTCTTT. Translation gives CASSLGQVGAFF.

This clone occurred once. The chain couples TRBV7-2 to TRBJ2-6; D is unresolved. Trimming removed 4 bases from V and 0 bases from J, with 16 bases in between. This CDR3 has 18 residues. Germline V lookup: CDR1 SGHTA, CDR2 FQGNSA. The CDR3 DNA reads as TGTGCCAGCAGCTATCAGTACGTCCACAGCTCTGGGGCCAACGTCCTGACTTTC. It translates to CASSYQYVHSSGANVLTF.

J is TRBJ2-7 and V is TRBV29-1; maybe TRBD1 (6 bases). The V gene's germline CDR1 is SQVTM and CDR2 ANQGSEA. The ends were cut back, 8 bases at V and 0 bases at J, with 14 bases in the middle. This CDR3 has 13 residues. The CDR3 spells CSIQGSSSYEQYF. The CDR3 region has the DNA TGCAGCATACAGGGAAGCTCCTCCTACGAGCAGTACTTC.

The chain combines TRBV19 with TRBJ2-5, with 10 nucleotides matching TRBD1. The germline V gene encodes CDR1 LNHDA and CDR2 SQIVND (reference sequence). V was pared by 5 bases and J by 5 bases, with 8 bases of the junction left unmatched. The CDR3 is 15 amino acids. The CDR3, as DNA: TGTGCCAGTAGTGTGCCGGGACAGGGGATCGAGACCCAGTACTTC. Translation: CASSVPGQGIETQYF.

The chain combines TRBV4-1 with TRBJ1-6; D is unresolved. This CDR3 comprises 13 residues. CDR1 is MGHRA, CDR2 YSYEKL, per germline. Between the trimmed V and J ends, which lost 4 bases and 7 bases, there was a span of 8 bases. This chain's CDR3 is CASSRGANSPLHF. CDR3 DNA: TGCGCCAGCAGCCGCGGCGCAAATTCACCCCTCCACTTT.

The rearrangement uses TRBV5-6 and TRBJ1-2; 10 bases are shared with TRBD1. Germline V gene sequence: CDR1 SGHDT, CDR2 YYEEEE. With V trimmed by 7 bases and J by 7 bases, 10 bases remained unmatched. The CDR3 consists of 14 residues. CDR3 residues: CASEFDRGPGGYTF. The CDR3 DNA follows: TGTGCCAGCGAATTTGACAGGGGGCCGGGTGGCTACACCTTC.

The chain uses TRBV7-9 and TRBJ2-5, with TRBD2 matching over 15 bases. Germline V gene data show CDR1 as SEHNR and CDR2 as FQNEAQ (reference sequence). This CDR3 region has 19 residues. After removal of 4 bases from V and 5 bases from J, the junction contained 14 bases not matched to a gene. Here the CDR3 DNA reads TGTGCCAGCAGCTCTTATAGGACTAGCGGGGGGGCCGTTTTGGAGACCCAGTACTTC. Amino acids: CASSSYRTSGGAVLETQYF.